The entry below gives a single TCR beta chain sequence along with its context. The CDR3 is 12 amino acids. Trimming took 4 bases from V and 9 from J, leaving 11 bases between them. The V gene's germline CDR1 is SGHNT and CDR2 YYREEE (reference sequence). The data derive from a study of blood T cell repertoires in COVID-19. Here immunoSEQ multiplex PCR was the method, and the copy in TCRdb shows in-frame clones only, minus some. The sample has around 40,000 clones; 89% are singletons. This clonotype originated in a man aged 45-65 years with active COVID-19. Sequencing input: peripheral blood. The chain uses TRBV5-4 and TRBJ1-5, with D hard to call. The CDR3 protein is CASSRPGGPQHF. CDR3 DNA sequence: TGTGCCAGCAGCCGCCCCGGAGGGCCCCAGCATTTT.